Listed below are T cell receptor beta chains from one sample, sequenced in a study of T cell repertoires in cytomegalovirus infection. TCRdb passed the reads through MiXCR, listing each CDR3 protein once. In the table there are 250,000 to 400,000 distinct CDR3 sequences, just under 25% of which are singletons. Their recognized antigens are unknown. The specimen was cultured PBMCs, collected from culture after CMV antigen stimulation. The receptors here all came from a human donor in good health (CMV status not recorded). Some clones in this sample may be carry-over from other donors' samples. The CDR3 runs from the conserved cysteine through the conserved F or W. Each record gives: clone size, CDR3 length, D gene, V gene, J gene, CDR3 protein, CDR3 DNA. The D gene is left open where the match is weak. The size entry is marked missing in some rows and otherwise reads once, few, many or a size class.

many	15	TRBD2	TRBV7-3	TRBJ2-3	CASSSGTSATDTQYF	TGTGCCAGCAGCTCGGGCACTAGCGCCACAGATACGCAGTATTTT
.	14	.	TRBV19	TRBJ2-1	CASSTTGVLDEQFF	TGTGCCAGTAGTACTACGGGAGTTCTGGATGAGCAGTTCTTC
many	20	.	TRBV7-8	TRBJ2-7	CASSLGQGRRAKIYHYEQYF	TGTGCCAGCAGCCTGGGCCAGGGACGTCGGGCTAAAATCTACCACTACGAGCAGTACTTC
many	15	TRBD2	TRBV9	TRBJ2-5	CASSVGSGRGETQYF	TGTGCCAGCAGCGTAGGTAGCGGGAGAGGGGAGACCCAGTACTTC
few	15	.	TRBV6-6	TRBJ1-2	CASSYAREGSYGYTF	TGTGCCAGCAGTTACGCCAGAGAAGGGAGCTATGGCTACACCTTC
many	14	.	TRBV12-3/TRBV12-4	TRBJ2-5	CASRGTRRQETQYF	TGTGCCAGCAGGGGGACCCGCCGGCAAGAGACCCAGTACTTC
.	15	.	TRBV7-2	TRBJ1-3	CASSLRPRGGNTIYF	TGTGCCAGCAGCTTAAGGCCGCGGGGGGGAAACACCATATATTTT
few	14	.	TRBV6-2/TRBV6-3	TRBJ2-7	CASSTTGEPYEQYF	TGTGCCAGCAGCACCACGGGGGAGCCTTACGAGCAGTACTTC
.	16	.	TRBV6-2/TRBV6-3	TRBJ1-2	CASSSRGRVDFYGYTF	TGTGCCAGCAGTTCCCGGGGGCGCGTGGATTTCTATGGCTACACCTTC
.	10	.	TRBV7-8	TRBJ2-1	CASSLVEQFF	TGTGCCAGCAGCTTAGTTGAGCAGTTCTTC
few	16	TRBD1	TRBV24-1	TRBJ1-2	CATSDPGQGELEGYTF	TGTGCCACCAGTGATCCGGGACAGGGTGAGCTCGAAGGCTACACCTTC
.	13	.	TRBV7-6	TRBJ2-1	CASSPWSLNEQFF	TGTGCCAGCAGCCCGTGGAGTTTAAATGAGCAGTTCTTC
.	15	.	TRBV5-6	TRBJ2-3	CASSLFGFATDTQYF	TGTGCCAGCAGCTTGTTCGGCTTCGCCACAGATACGCAGTATTTT
.	14	.	TRBV11-2	TRBJ1-1	CASSLSWQGTEAFF	TGTGCCAGCAGCTTAAGTTGGCAGGGCACTGAAGCTTTCTTT
.	15	TRBD1	TRBV11-2	TRBJ2-3	CASSLWTGSTDTQYF	TGTGCCAGCAGCCTTTGGACAGGGTCCACAGATACGCAGTATTTT
few	13	.	TRBV6-5	TRBJ1-1	CASSYRSNTEAFF	TGTGCCAGCAGTTACAGATCGAACACTGAAGCTTTCTTT
few	16	TRBD2	TRBV18	TRBJ2-3	CASSPDSGISTDTQYF	TGTGCCAGCTCACCCGATAGCGGGATAAGCACAGATACGCAGTATTTT
.	13	.	TRBV12-3/TRBV12-4	TRBJ1-1	CASSPDYNTEAFF	TGTGCCAGCAGCCCTGATTATAACACTGAAGCTTTCTTT
.	14	TRBD2	TRBV6-1	TRBJ2-5	CASSFLAGAETQYF	TGTGCCAGCAGTTTCCTAGCGGGAGCTGAGACCCAGTACTTC
few	15	.	TRBV30	TRBJ2-4	CAWSLTPGTSNIQYF	TGTGCCTGGAGTCTCACCCCGGGGACATCAAACATTCAGTACTTC
few	16	TRBD1	TRBV7-2	TRBJ1-5	CASSSSTGVNNQPQHF	TGTGCCAGCAGCTCCTCGACAGGGGTCAACAATCAGCCCCAGCATTTT
many	16	TRBD2	TRBV6-2/TRBV6-3	TRBJ2-1	CASSSLGLAIYNEQFF	TGTGCCAGCAGTAGCTTGGGACTAGCGATCTACAATGAGCAGTTCTTC
.	16	TRBD2	TRBV12-3/TRBV12-4	TRBJ2-1	CASSLATSGSYNEQFF	TGTGCCAGCAGCCTAGCGACTAGCGGATCCTACAATGAGCAGTTCTTC
.	13	.	TRBV6-6	TRBJ2-7	CASSYTVTYEQYF	TGTGCCAGCAGTTACACGGTAACCTACGAGCAGTACTTC
.	15	.	TRBV5-4	TRBJ2-2	CASSPEYLNTGELFF	TGTGCCAGCAGCCCAGAGTACCTGAACACCGGGGAGCTGTTTTTT
.	14	.	TRBV19	TRBJ1-1	CASSIGSRDTEAFF	TGTGCCAGTAGTATTGGGAGTAGGGACACTGAAGCTTTCTTT
few	17	.	TRBV27	TRBJ2-5	CASSTNRWGGGEETQYF	TGTGCCAGCAGTACGAATCGGTGGGGAGGAGGAGAAGAGACCCAGTACTTC
few	18	.	TRBV6-4	TRBJ2-5	CASSPLAWKRVEVETQYF	TGTGCCAGCAGTCCACTGGCCTGGAAAAGGGTCGAGGTGGAGACCCAGTACTTC
many	13	TRBD2	TRBV20-1	TRBJ2-1	CSARGLAGNEQFF	TGCAGTGCTAGAGGACTAGCGGGAAATGAGCAGTTCTTC
many	17	.	TRBV6-1	TRBJ1-6	CASSEDFLRDTNSPLHF	TGTGCCAGCAGTGAAGATTTTTTAAGGGACACCAATTCACCCCTCCACTTT
.	21	.	TRBV4-2	TRBJ1-5	CASSQVLSLGPMDNSNQPQHF	TGTGCCAGCAGCCAAGTTTTGAGCCTGGGACCAATGGATAATAGCAATCAGCCCCAGCATTTT
few	15	TRBD2	TRBV7-9	TRBJ2-1	CASSSPRGGYNEQFF	TGTGCCAGCAGCTCACCCCGCGGGGGTTACAATGAGCAGTTCTTC
many	16	TRBD2	TRBV11-2	TRBJ2-7	CASSLVLAGHPYEQYF	TGTGCCAGCAGCTTAGTCTTAGCGGGACACCCCTACGAGCAGTACTTC
.	14	TRBD1	TRBV10-3	TRBJ1-2	CAISEGTGARGHTF	TGTGCCATCAGTGAAGGGACAGGGGCTCGTGGCCACACCTTC
.	14	.	TRBV7-3	TRBJ2-5	CASSWGPYQRTQYF	TGTGCCAGCAGCTGGGGACCCTATCAGCGGACCCAGTACTTC
many	20	TRBD2	TRBV7-2	TRBJ2-3	CASSVRGGLAGELHTDTQYF	TGTGCCAGCAGCGTCCGGGGGGGACTAGCGGGAGAACTCCACACAGATACGCAGTATTTT